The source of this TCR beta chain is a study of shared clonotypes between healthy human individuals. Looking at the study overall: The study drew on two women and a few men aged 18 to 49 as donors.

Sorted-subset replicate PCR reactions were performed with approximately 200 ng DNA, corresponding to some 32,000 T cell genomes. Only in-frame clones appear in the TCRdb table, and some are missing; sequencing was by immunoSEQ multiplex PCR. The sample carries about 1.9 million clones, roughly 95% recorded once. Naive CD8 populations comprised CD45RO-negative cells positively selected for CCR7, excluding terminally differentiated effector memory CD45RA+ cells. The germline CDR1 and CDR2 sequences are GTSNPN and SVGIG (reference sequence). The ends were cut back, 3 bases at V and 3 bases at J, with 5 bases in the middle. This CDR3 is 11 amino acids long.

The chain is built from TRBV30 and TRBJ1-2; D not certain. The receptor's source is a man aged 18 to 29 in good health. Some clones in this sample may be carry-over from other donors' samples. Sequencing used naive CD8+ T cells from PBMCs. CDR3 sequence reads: CAWRLHYGYTF. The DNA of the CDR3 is TGTGCCTGGAGGCTTCACTATGGCTACACCTTC.